This T cell receptor (beta chain) was retrieved from a study of T cell responses to AZD1222 COVID-19 vaccine. This clone was seen a handful of times. Profiling relied on immunoSEQ multiplex PCR, and the TCRdb table lists in-frame clones only, not all of them. Seen here are fewer than 150,000 clones, 87% observed once, and the top ten hold about 1.5%. This TCR was sampled from an adult in good health. Here the sequenced sample was peripheral blood, taken on day 0 of AZD1222 vaccination.

The CDR3 nucleotides read TGTGCCAGCAGTTCTAGCGGCTACGAGCAGTACTTC. Protein sequence: CASSSSGYEQYF. This sequence joins TRBV12-3 or TRBV12-4 and TRBJ2-7; 7 bases match TRBD2. V gave up 4 bases and J gave up 3 bases; unmatched junction bases: 0. The CDR3 has 12 amino acids.